A selection of T cell receptor beta chains follows, all from one sample in a study of blood T cell repertoires in COVID-19. Method: immunoSEQ multiplex PCR; TCRdb's copy keeps in-frame clones and lacks some. The profile shows about 230,000 clones, around 83% of them singletons. The material sequenced was peripheral blood. Receptor source: a man aged 40-55 years with active or convalescent COVID-19. CDR3s leave out the opening cysteine and the closing phenylalanine or tryptophan. The order of the fields is V gene, J gene, CDR3 protein.

v_gene: TRBV18
j_gene: TRBJ1-3
CDR3aa: ASSPGGAGNTIY

v_gene: TRBV10-3
j_gene: TRBJ1-1
CDR3aa: AISDLGQGAGTEAF

v_gene: TRBV7-2
j_gene: TRBJ2-6
CDR3aa: ASSLNGGVGVLT

v_gene: TRBV7-9
j_gene: TRBJ1-2
CDR3aa: ASSREQGGVAGYT

v_gene: TRBV28
j_gene: TRBJ1-3
CDR3aa: ASSLASSGNTIY

v_gene: TRBV6-5
j_gene: TRBJ2-7
CDR3aa: ASRATGGVHHEQY

v_gene: TRBV18
j_gene: TRBJ1-1
CDR3aa: ASFEWGQNTEAF

v_gene: TRBV5-1
j_gene: TRBJ2-4
CDR3aa: ASSPGLAGGLQY

v_gene: TRBV6-5
j_gene: TRBJ2-3
CDR3aa: ASLRSPTSDTQY

v_gene: TRBV30
j_gene: TRBJ1-2
CDR3aa: AWLPDRVNGYT

v_gene: TRBV27
j_gene: TRBJ2-7
CDR3aa: ASSWGTGGSYEQY

v_gene: TRBV7-8
j_gene: TRBJ2-3
CDR3aa: ASSLWTGSTDTQY

v_gene: TRBV18
j_gene: TRBJ2-7
CDR3aa: ASSYNQGSYEQY

v_gene: TRBV5-6
j_gene: TRBJ1-1
CDR3aa: ASRTLRETTEAF

v_gene: TRBV6-5
j_gene: TRBJ1-4
CDR3aa: ASSYGGYNEKLF

v_gene: TRBV18
j_gene: TRBJ2-5
CDR3aa: ASSPTGEETQY

v_gene: TRBV6-5
j_gene: TRBJ1-2
CDR3aa: ASSYSGQASVYGYT

v_gene: TRBV27
j_gene: TRBJ1-2
CDR3aa: ASRLGLGGYT

v_gene: TRBV11-3
j_gene: TRBJ2-5
CDR3aa: ASSWTGSRETQY

v_gene: TRBV5-1
j_gene: TRBJ2-2
CDR3aa: ASSISSGRGTGELF

v_gene: TRBV3-1/TRBV3-2
j_gene: TRBJ2-3
CDR3aa: ASQGAKSTDTQY

v_gene: TRBV29-1
j_gene: TRBJ1-1
CDR3aa: SVARGLAGEAF